This T cell receptor (beta chain) was recovered during a study of OX40 agonist ivuxolimab in advanced cancers. Whole-study context: Ivuxolimab was delivered to patients intravenously every 2 weeks at doses spanning 0.01 to 10 mg/kg. One hepatocellular carcinoma and a couple of cutaneous melanoma patients partially responded. Whole-study findings and limits: Compared with others, partial responders at 0.1-3.0 mg/kg displayed clonal expansion among the lowest. Nonresponders included some who also had low normalized T-cell clonal expansion.

Points on this clone: Its antigen is currently unknown.

Clones were sequenced by immunoSEQ multiplex PCR, and TCRdb holds only the in-frame ones, with some missing. Of approximately 50,000 clones in the sample, about 88% were seen once. Germline CDR1 reads LNHDA; CDR2 reads SQIVND (reference sequence). This CDR3 contains 13 residues. V was cut by 7 bases and J by 2 bases, with 9 bases left in between. Sample: CD4+ or CD8+ T cells sorted from blood, taken in a trial of the OX40 agonist ivuxolimab. The chain links TRBV19 to TRBJ2-1; D is unresolved. The receptor's source is an adult with an advanced solid tumor such as melanoma, head and neck, liver or kidney cancer. CDR3 loop: CASKAEPYNEQFF. CDR3 in DNA: TGTGCCAGTAAGGCGGAGCCCTACAATGAGCAGTTCTTC. The full variable domain, in which reference TRBV19 and TRBJ2-1 provide the parts outside the CDR3, is DGGITQSPKYLFRKEGQNVTLSCEQNLNHDAMYWYRQDPGQGLRLIYYSQIVNDFQKGDIAEGYSVSREKKESFPLTVTSAQKNPTAFYLCASKAEPYNEQFFGPGTRLTVL.